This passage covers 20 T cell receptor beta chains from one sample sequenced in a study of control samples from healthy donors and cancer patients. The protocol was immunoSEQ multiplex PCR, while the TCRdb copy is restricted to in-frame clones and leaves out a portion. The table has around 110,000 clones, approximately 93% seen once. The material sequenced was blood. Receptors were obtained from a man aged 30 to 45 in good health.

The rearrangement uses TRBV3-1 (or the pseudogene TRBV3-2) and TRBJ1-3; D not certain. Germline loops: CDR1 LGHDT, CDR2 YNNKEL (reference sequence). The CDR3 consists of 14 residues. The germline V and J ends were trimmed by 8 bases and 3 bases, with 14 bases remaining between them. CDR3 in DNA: TGTGCCAGCGGCCCCCCGAACGATGGAAACACCATATATTTT. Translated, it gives CASGPPNDGNTIYF.

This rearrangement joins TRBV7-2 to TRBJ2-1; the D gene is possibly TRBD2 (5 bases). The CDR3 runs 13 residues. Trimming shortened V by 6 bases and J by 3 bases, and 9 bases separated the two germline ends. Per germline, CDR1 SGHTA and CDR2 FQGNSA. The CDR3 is CASSSTSYNEQFF. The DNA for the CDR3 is TGTGCCAGCAGTTCAACTAGCTACAATGAGCAGTTCTTC.

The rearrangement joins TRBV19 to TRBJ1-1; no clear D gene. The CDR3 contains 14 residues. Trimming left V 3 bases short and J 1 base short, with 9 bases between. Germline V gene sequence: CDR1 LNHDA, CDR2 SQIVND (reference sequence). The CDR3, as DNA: TGTGCCAGTAGTATTGTCGACGGGAACACTGAAGCTTTCTTT. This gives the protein CASSIVDGNTEAFF.

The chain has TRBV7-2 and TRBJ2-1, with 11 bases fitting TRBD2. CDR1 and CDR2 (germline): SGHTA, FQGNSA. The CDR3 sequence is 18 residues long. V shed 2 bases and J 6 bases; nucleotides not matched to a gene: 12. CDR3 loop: CASSLPVRLAGRFNEQFF. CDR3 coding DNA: TGTGCCAGCAGCTTACCCGTCAGACTAGCGGGGCGATTCAATGAGCAGTTCTTC.

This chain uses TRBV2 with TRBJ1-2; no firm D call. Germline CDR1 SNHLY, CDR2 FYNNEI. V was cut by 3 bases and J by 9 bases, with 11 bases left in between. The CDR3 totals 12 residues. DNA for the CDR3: TGTGCCAGCAGTGAGAAGGGTACGAGCTACACCTTC. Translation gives CASSEKGTSYTF.

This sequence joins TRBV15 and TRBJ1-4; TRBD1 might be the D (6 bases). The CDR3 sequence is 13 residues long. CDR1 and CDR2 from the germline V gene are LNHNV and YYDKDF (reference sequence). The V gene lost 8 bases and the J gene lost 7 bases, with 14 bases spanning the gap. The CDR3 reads CATRGGAGEKLFF. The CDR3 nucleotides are TGTGCCACCCGGGGGGGCGCGGGTGAAAAACTGTTTTTT.

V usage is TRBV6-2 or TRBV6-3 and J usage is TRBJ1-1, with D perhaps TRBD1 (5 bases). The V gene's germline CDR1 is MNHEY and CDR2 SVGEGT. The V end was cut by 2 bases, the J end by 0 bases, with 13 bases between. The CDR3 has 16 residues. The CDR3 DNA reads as TGTGCCAGCAGTTACATAATGGGGGAGTTGAACACTGAAGCTTTCTTT. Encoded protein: CASSYIMGELNTEAFF.

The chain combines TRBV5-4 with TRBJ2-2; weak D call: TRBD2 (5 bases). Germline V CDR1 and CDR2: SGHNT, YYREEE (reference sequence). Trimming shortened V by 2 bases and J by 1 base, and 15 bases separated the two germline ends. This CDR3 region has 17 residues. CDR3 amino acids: CASSFSRGQVNTGELFF. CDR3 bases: TGTGCCAGCAGCTTTTCTCGGGGTCAGGTGAACACCGGGGAGCTGTTTTTT.

As DNA, the CDR3 is TGTGCCAGCAGTTTGCGGGGGAGGACCTATAATTCACCCCTCCACTTT. It codes for CASSLRGRTYNSPLHF. The chain recombines TRBV27 with TRBJ1-6; a weak D match, TRBD1 (5 bases). V was shortened by 3 bases and J by 2 bases, with 11 bases between the two germline ends. The CDR3 loop spans 16 amino acids. Germline-derived CDR1 and CDR2 are MNHEY and SMNVEV (reference sequence).

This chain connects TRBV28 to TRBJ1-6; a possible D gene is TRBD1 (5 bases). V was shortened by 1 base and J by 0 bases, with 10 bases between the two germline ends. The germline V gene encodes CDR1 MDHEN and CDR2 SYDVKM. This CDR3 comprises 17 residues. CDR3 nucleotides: TGTGCCAGCAGTTTATTGGGGACCCGCTCCTATAATTCACCCCTCCACTTT. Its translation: CASSLLGTRSYNSPLHF.

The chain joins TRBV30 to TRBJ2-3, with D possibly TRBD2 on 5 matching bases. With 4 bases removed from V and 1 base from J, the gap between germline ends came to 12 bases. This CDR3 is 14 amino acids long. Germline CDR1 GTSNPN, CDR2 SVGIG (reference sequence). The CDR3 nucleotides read TGTGCCTGGATAGGACTTCCCCGCACAGATACGCAGTATTTT. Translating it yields CAWIGLPRTDTQYF.

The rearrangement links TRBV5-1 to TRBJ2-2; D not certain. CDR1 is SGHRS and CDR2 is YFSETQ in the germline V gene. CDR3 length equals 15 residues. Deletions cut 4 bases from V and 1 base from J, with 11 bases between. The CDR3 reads CASSQDGLNTGELFF. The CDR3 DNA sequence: TGCGCCAGCAGCCAGGACGGGTTGAACACCGGGGAGCTGTTTTTT.

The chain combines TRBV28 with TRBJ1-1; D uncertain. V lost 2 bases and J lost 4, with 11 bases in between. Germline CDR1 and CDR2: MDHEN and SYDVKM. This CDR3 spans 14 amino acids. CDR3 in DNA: TGTGCCAGCAGTTTAGGAAGGCAGTCCACTGAAGCTTTCTTT. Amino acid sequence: CASSLGRQSTEAFF.

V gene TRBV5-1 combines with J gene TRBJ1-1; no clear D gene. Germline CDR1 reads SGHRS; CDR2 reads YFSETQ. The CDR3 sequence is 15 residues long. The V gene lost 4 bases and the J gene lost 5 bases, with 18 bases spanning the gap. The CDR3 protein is CASSRLGRTDTEAFF. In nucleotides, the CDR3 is TGCGCCAGCAGCCGTCTAGGACGGACGGATACTGAAGCTTTCTTT.

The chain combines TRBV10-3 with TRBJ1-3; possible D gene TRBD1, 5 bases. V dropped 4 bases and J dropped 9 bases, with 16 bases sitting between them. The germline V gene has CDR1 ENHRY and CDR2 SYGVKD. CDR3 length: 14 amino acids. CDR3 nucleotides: TGTGCCATCAGTGGTCGGAGGGGCGAGAGCACCATATATTTT. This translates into CAISGRRGESTIYF.

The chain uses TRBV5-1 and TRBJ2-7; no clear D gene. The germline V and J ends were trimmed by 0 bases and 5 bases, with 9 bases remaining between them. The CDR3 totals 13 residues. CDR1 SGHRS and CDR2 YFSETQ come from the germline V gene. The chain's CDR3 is CASSLAVQNEQYV. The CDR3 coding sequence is TGCGCCAGCAGCTTGGCGGTACAGAACGAGCAGTACGTC.

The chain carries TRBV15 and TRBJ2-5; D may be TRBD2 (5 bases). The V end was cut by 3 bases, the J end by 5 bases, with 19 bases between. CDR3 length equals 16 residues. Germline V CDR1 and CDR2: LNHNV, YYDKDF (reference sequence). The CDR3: CATSRELGPTGETQYF. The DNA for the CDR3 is TGTGCCACCAGCAGGGAGCTTGGACCGACGGGGGAGACCCAGTACTTC.

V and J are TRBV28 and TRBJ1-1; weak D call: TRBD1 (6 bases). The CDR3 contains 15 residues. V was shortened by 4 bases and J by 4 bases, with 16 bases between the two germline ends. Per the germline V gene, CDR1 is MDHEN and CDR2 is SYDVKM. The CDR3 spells CASSSPGHLGTEAFF. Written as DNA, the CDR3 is TGTGCCAGCAGTTCGCCGGGACATCTGGGCACTGAAGCTTTCTTT.

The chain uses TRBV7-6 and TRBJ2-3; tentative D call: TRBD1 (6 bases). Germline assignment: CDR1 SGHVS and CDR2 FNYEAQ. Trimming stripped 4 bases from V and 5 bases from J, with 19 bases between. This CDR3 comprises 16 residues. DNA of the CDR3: TGTGCCAGCAGCTCCACCTACGGACAGACCCGAGATACGCAGTATTTT. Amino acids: CASSSTYGQTRDTQYF.

The CDR3 protein is CASSPQVVAGPSGANVLTF. The CDR3 DNA sequence: TGTGCCAGCAGCCCCCAGGTAGTAGCGGGGCCCTCTGGGGCCAACGTCCTGACTTTC. The chain combines TRBV5-5 with TRBJ2-6; 8 nucleotides match TRBD2. There are 19 residues in the CDR3. Germline V lookup: CDR1 SGHKS, CDR2 YYEKEE (reference sequence). V lost 4 bases and J lost 0; bases outside the gene matches: 12.